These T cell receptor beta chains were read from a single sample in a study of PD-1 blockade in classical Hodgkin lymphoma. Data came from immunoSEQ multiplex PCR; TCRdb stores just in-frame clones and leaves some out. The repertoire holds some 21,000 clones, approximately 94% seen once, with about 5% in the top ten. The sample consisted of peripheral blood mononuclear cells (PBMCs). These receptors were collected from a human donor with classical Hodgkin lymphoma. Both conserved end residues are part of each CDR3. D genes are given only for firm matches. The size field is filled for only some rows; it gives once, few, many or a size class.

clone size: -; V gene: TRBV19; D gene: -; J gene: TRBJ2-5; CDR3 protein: CASSRTERRPSVHF; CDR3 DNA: TGTGCCAGTAGCCGGACAGAGCGACGCCCGTCTGTCCACTTC
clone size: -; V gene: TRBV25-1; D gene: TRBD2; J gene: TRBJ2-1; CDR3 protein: CASSAGLAAYNEQFF; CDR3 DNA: TGTGCCAGCAGTGCGGGACTAGCGGCATACAATGAGCAGTTCTTC
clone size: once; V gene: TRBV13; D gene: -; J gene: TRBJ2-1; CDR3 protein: CASSGFGGSYNEQFF; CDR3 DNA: TGTGCCAGCAGCGGATTTGGGGGATCATACAATGAGCAGTTCTTC
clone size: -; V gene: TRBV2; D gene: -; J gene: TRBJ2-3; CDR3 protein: CASSRAPPDTQYF; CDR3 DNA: TGTGCCAGCAGCAGGGCCCCCCCAGATACGCAGTATTTT
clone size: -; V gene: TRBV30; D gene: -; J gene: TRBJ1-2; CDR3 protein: CAWSLGPGGYGYTF; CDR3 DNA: TGTGCCTGGAGTCTAGGACCGGGGGGCTATGGCTACACCTTC
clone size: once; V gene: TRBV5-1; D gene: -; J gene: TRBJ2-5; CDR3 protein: CASSHGTPFEETQYF; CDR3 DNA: TGCGCCAGCAGCCACGGGACTCCCTTTGAGGAGACCCAGTACTTC
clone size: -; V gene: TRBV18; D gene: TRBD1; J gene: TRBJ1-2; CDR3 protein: CASSPSDRLFTDGYTF; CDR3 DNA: TGTGCCAGCTCACCCTCGGACAGGCTCTTTACCGATGGCTACACCTTC
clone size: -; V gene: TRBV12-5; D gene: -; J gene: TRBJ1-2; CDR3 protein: CASGLVRGANYGYTF; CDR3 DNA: TGTGCTAGTGGTTTGGTAAGGGGGGCGAACTATGGCTACACCTTC
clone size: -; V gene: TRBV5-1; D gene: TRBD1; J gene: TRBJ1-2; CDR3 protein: CASSLAGTGEYGYTF; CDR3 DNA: TGCGCCAGCAGCTTGGCCGGGACAGGGGAATATGGCTACACCTTC
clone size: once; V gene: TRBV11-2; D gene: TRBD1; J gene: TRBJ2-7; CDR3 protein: CASSSPRGTGQVEQYF; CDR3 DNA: TGTGCCAGCAGCTCACCAAGGGGGACAGGGCAAGTCGAGCAGTACTTC
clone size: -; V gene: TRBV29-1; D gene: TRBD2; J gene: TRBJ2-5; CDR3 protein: CSVGKASGGETQYF; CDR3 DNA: TGCAGCGTTGGCAAGGCTAGCGGGGGTGAGACCCAGTACTTC
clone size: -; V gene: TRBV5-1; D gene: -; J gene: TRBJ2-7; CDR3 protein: CASSLGGAPYEQYF; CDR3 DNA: TGCGCCAGCAGCTTAGGGGGGGCCCCCTACGAGCAGTACTTC
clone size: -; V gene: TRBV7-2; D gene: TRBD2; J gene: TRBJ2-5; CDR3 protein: CATTGVVAGETQYF; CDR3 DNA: TGTGCCACCACGGGGGTGGTAGCGGGGGAGACCCAGTACTTC
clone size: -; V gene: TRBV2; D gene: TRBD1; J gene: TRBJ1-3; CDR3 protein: CASSEYGLGQGVYSSGNTIYF; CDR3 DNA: TGTGCCAGCAGTGAATACGGTCTAGGGCAGGGGGTTTACAGCTCTGGAAACACCATATATTTT
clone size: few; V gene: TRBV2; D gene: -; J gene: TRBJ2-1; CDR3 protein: CASSGAVSYNEQFF; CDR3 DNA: TGTGCCAGCAGTGGGGCAGTCTCCTACAATGAGCAGTTCTTC
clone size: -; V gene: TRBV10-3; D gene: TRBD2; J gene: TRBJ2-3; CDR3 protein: CAISDSGLAASQDTQYF; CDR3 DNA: TGTGCCATCAGTGATTCGGGACTAGCGGCCTCCCAGGATACGCAGTATTTT
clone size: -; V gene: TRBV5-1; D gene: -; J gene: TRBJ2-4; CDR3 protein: CASSLITATKNIQYF; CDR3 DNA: TGCGCCAGCAGCTTGATAACAGCCACCAAAAACATTCAGTACTTC
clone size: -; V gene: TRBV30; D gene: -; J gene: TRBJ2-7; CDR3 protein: CAWGLTVGREQYF; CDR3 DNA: TGTGCCTGGGGACTCACGGTGGGCCGCGAGCAGTACTTC
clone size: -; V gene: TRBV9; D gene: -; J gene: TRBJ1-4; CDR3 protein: CASSVLGPNEKLFF; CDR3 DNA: TGTGCCAGCAGCGTATTGGGACCTAATGAAAAACTGTTTTTT
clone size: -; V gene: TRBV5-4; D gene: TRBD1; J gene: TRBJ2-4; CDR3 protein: CASTTKGQGLLAKNIQYF; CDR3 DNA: TGTGCCAGCACCACAAAGGGACAGGGTCTCCTAGCCAAAAACATTCAGTACTTC
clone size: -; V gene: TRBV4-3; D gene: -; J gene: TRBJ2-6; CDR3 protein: CASSQGDNSGANVLTF; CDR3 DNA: TGCGCCAGCAGCCAAGGGGACAACTCTGGGGCCAACGTCCTGACTTTC
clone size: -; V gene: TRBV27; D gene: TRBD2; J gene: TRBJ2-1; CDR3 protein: CASSLLAGGVNEQFF; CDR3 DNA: TGTGCCAGCAGTCTACTAGCGGGGGGCGTGAATGAGCAGTTCTTC
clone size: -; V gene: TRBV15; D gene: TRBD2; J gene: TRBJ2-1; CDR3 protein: CATSRDKRTLADEQFF; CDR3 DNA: TGTGCCACCAGCAGAGATAAGAGGACGCTAGCGGATGAGCAGTTCTTC
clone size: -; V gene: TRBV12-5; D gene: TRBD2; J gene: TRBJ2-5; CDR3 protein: CASGLGTSGGTQETQYF; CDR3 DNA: TGTGCTAGTGGTTTAGGCACTAGCGGGGGAACCCAAGAGACCCAGTACTTC
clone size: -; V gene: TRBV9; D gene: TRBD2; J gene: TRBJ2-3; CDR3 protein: CASSVSGTSGWAQDTQYF; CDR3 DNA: TGTGCCAGCAGCGTGTCCGGGACTAGCGGGTGGGCCCAAGATACGCAGTATTTT
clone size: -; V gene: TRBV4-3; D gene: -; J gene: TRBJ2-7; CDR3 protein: CASSQDPMTRVPYEQYF; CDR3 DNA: TGCGCCAGCAGCCAAGATCCGATGACGAGGGTCCCCTACGAGCAGTACTTC
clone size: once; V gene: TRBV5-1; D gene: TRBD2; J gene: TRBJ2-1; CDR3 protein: CASSLWLGLDNEQFF; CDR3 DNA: TGCGCCAGCAGCTTGTGGTTGGGACTAGACAATGAGCAGTTCTTC
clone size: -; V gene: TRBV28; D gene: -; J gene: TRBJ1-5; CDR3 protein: CASRLGGTSNQPQHF; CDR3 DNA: TGTGCCAGCAGGCTCGGGGGGACGAGCAATCAGCCCCAGCATTTT
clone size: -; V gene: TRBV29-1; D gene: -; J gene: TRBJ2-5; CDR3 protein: CSVDSSGQETQYF; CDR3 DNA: TGCAGCGTTGATTCGTCGGGACAAGAGACCCAGTACTTC
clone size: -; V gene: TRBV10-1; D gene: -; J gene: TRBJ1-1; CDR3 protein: CASSEIIPRGHPPGEAFF; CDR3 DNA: TGCGCCAGCAGTGAGATAATTCCCAGGGGTCACCCACCGGGTGAAGCTTTCTTT
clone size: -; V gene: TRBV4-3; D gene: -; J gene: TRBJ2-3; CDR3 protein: CASSQDRTSTDTQYF; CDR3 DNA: TGCGCCAGCAGCCAAGATCGGACTAGCACAGATACGCAGTATTTT
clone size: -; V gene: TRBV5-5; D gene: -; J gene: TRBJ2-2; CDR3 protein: CASSLAGAETGELFF; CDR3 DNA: TGTGCCAGCAGCTTGGCCGGGGCGGAGACCGGGGAGCTGTTTTTT
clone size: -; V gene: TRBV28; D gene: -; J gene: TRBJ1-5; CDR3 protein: CASSLHGSNQPQHF; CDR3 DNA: TGTGCCAGCAGTTTGCATGGCAGTAATCAGCCCCAGCATTTT
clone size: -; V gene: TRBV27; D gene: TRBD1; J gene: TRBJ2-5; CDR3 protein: CASSFGTGVGQETQYF; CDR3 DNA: TGTGCCAGCAGTTTCGGGACAGGGGTTGGGCAAGAGACCCAGTACTTC
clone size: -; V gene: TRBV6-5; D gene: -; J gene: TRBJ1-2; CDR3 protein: CASRETSPADGYTF; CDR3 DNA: TGTGCCAGCAGGGAGACATCCCCGGCCGATGGCTACACCTTC
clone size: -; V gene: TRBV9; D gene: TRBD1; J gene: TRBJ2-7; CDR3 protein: CASSVGGTGASYEQYF; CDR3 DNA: TGTGCCAGCAGCGTAGGGGGGACAGGGGCCTCCTACGAGCAGTACTTC
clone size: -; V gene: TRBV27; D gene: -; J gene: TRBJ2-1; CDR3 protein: CASSFAGRVNNEQFF; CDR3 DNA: TGTGCCAGCAGTTTTGCGGGACGCGTAAACAATGAGCAGTTCTTC